This T cell receptor beta chain was found in a study of blood T cell repertoires in COVID-19. On the study more broadly: Acute and convalescent COVID-19 samples came from the United States, Italy and Spain.

Original data processing: Amplified reference gene primers provided the basis for estimating nucleated cell counts. Data came from immunoSEQ multiplex PCR; TCRdb stores just in-frame clones and leaves some out. The DNA was the basis for D and trimming; V, J and clone size are from that table. The profile covers 180,000 or so clones, with around 76% appearing a single time and approximately 9% taken by the ten largest. A single count supports this clone. V was pared by 5 bases and J by 3 bases, with 11 bases between. Looked up from germline, CDR1 is SGHTA and CDR2 is FQGNSA. CDR3 size: 14 residues. This TCR came from a woman in her forties or fifties with active or convalescent COVID-19. J is TRBJ1-3 and V is TRBV7-2; tentatively, D is TRBD1 (5 bases). Material for sequencing was peripheral blood. Here the CDR3 reads CASSPVGVGNTIYF. The CDR3 coding sequence is TGTGCCAGCAGCCCCGTAGGGGTTGGAAACACCATATATTTT.